Below, 18 T cell receptor beta chains from the same sample are listed, as sequenced in a study of human T cells and chemical hapten exposure. Time point indicated: patch test 2, 6 weeks after DPC sensitization. Treatment defined: therapeutic diphenylcyclopropenone sensitization with weekly scalp DPC. TCRdb re-analysed the RACE reads in MiXCR, keeping a single row per CDR3 protein. The sample has some 350,000 distinct CDR3 sequences; about 6% are singletons. Specimen: whole blood, collected in connection with sensitization to the hapten diphenylcyclopropenone (DPC). These receptors originate from a woman aged 18-29 years with alopecia areata. Some clones in this sample may be carry-over from other donors' samples.

This clonotype was detected ten times or more. The V call is TRBV20-1, the J call TRBJ2-7; the D is unclear. Germline V gene sequence: CDR1 DFQATT, CDR2 SNEGSKA (reference sequence). This CDR3 region has 10 residues. CDR3 sequence: CRQAYYEQYF. The CDR3 DNA is TGCAGGCAAGCCTACTACGAGCAGTACTTC.

The chain recombines TRBV7-2 with TRBJ2-1; the D call may be TRBD1 or TRBD2 (6 bases each). Trimming cost V 0 bases and J 3 bases, with 9 bases left between them. Per the germline V gene, CDR1 is SGHTA and CDR2 is FQGNSA. The CDR3 is made up of 15 amino acids. The CDR3 sequence: CASSLAGGDYNEQFF. The CDR3 DNA sequence: TGTGCCAGCAGCTTAGCGGGGGGCGACTACAATGAGCAGTTCTTC.

The genes are TRBV27 and TRBJ1-5, with D possibly TRBD1 on 5 matching bases. The CDR3 sequence is 17 residues long. The germline V gene has CDR1 MNHEY and CDR2 SMNVEV (reference sequence). V was trimmed by 6 bases and J by 4 bases, leaving 22 bases between them. CDR3 bases: TGTGCCAGCAGAACGAATGGGGCAGGGAAGTTTAATCAGCCCCAGCATTTT. This translates into CASRTNGAGKFNQPQHF.

In its sample, this clonotype was seen a few times. V is TRBV2 and J is TRBJ1-3, with D possibly matching TRBD1 (5 bases). Trimming removed 1 base at V and 1 base at J, with 8 bases between. This CDR3 has 15 amino acids. The V gene's germline CDR1 is SNHLY and CDR2 FYNNEI. CDR3: CASSEGGGSGNTIYF. As DNA, the CDR3 is TGTGCCAGCAGTGAAGGGGGGGGTTCTGGAAACACCATATATTTT.

This CDR3 is CASSPQSDSYNEQFF. The CDR3 DNA is TGTGCCAGCTCACCACAAAGCGATTCCTACAATGAGCAGTTCTTC. The J gene is TRBJ2-1, the V gene TRBV18; the D is unclear. This CDR3 is built from 15 residues. V lost 1 base and J lost 1, with 8 bases in between. Germline values: CDR1 KGHSH, CDR2 LQKENI.

This clonotype has just a few counts. This chain connects TRBV20-1 to TRBJ2-3, with TRBD2 identical over 11 bases. The CDR3 has 16 amino acids. Germline lookup yields CDR1 DFQATT and CDR2 SNEGSKA (reference sequence). J lost 2 bases, V lost 3 bases, and 7 bases had no gene match. CDR3: CSASTTSGGYTDTQYF. CDR3 coding DNA: TGCAGTGCTAGTACCACTAGCGGGGGATACACAGATACGCAGTATTTT.

This clonotype has just a few counts. The J gene is TRBJ2-1, the V gene TRBV5-1; a possible D gene is TRBD1 (5 bases). The CDR3 is 18 residues long. Germline CDR1 is SGHRS and CDR2 is YFSETQ. V gave up 0 bases and J gave up 0 bases, with 16 bases separating them. The CDR3 spells CASSLAETAQSSYNEQFF. The DNA for the CDR3 is TGCGCCAGCAGCTTGGCCGAGACAGCTCAAAGCTCCTACAATGAGCAGTTCTTC.

This clonotype was observed a few times. The CDR3 reads CASSLLAGENEQYF. The DNA of the CDR3 is TGTGCCAGCAGTTTATTAGCAGGGGAAAACGAGCAGTACTTC. This sequence joins TRBV27 and TRBJ2-7; possible D gene TRBD1, 6 bases. V shed 1 base and J shed 5 bases, with 12 bases lying between them. Germline assignment: CDR1 MNHEY and CDR2 SMNVEV (reference sequence). CDR3 size: 14 residues.

The V gene is TRBV28, the J gene TRBJ1-2; TRBD1 matches at 7 bases. Germline CDR1 reads MDHEN; CDR2 reads SYDVKM. V shed 8 bases, J shed 1 base, and the junction held 7 bases outside the gene matches. The CDR3 spans 14 residues. CDR3 residues: CASHRDSDNYGYTF. The CDR3 region has the DNA TGTGCCAGCCATCGGGACAGTGATAACTATGGCTACACCTTC.

J is TRBJ2-1 and V is TRBV4-2, with 11 bases fitting TRBD2. CDR3 length equals 17 residues. V shed 0 bases, J shed 4 bases, and the junction held 5 bases outside the gene matches. Looked up from germline, CDR1 is LGHNA and CDR2 is YNFKEQ. CDR3 sequence: CASSQENSGGGYNEQFF. CDR3 coding DNA: TGTGCCAGCAGCCAAGAAAATAGCGGGGGGGGATACAATGAGCAGTTCTTC.

This clonotype showed up many times. The CDR3 sequence is CSARDPQGYSTDTQYF. Here the CDR3 DNA reads TGCAGTGCTAGAGATCCCCAAGGGTATAGCACAGATACGCAGTATTTT. V gene TRBV20-1 combines with J gene TRBJ2-3; D is uncertain. The CDR3 is 16 residues long. The germline V gene has CDR1 DFQATT and CDR2 SNEGSKA (reference sequence). V was cut by 0 bases and J by 0 bases, with 13 bases left in between.

The rearrangement links TRBV5-8 to TRBJ2-6; D call uncertain. The germline V gene has CDR1 SGHTS and CDR2 YDEGEE. CDR3 length: 12 residues. V gave up 6 bases and J gave up 4 bases, with 5 bases separating them. The DNA for the CDR3 is TGTGCCAGCACCTGGGGGGCCAACGTCCTGACTTTC. Translated: CASTWGANVLTF.

This clonotype was recorded many times. The chain carries TRBV4-2 and TRBJ2-1, with TRBD1 matching 10 bases. Germline V gives CDR1 LGHNA, CDR2 YNFKEQ. The CDR3 runs 17 residues. V was clipped by 2 bases and J by 5 bases; unmatched bases: 9. CDR3 amino acids: CASSQPPGQGKHNEQFF. The CDR3 DNA sequence: TGTGCCAGCAGCCAACCGCCGGGACAGGGGAAACACAATGAGCAGTTCTTC.

This clonotype was seen ten or more times. The chain combines TRBV28 with TRBJ2-7; 7 nucleotides agree with TRBD2. CDR1 and CDR2 (germline): MDHEN, SYDVKM. V lost 8 bases to trimming and J lost 4 bases; unmatched junction nucleotides: 11. The CDR3 totals 14 residues. DNA of the CDR3: TGTGCCAGCCTCGGGGAGGGGCTCGGTTACGAGCAGTACTTC. This encodes CASLGEGLGYEQYF.

The sample holds a few counts of this clonotype. J is TRBJ1-5 and V is TRBV27, with 8 bases aligning to TRBD1. Germline V CDR1 and CDR2: MNHEY, SMNVEV (reference sequence). The V segment lost 4 bases and the J segment 7 bases; nucleotides outside the gene matches: 12. This CDR3 has 16 amino acids. The CDR3 reads CASSSSRRGPGQPQHF. CDR3 in DNA: TGTGCCAGCAGTTCCTCCCGCAGGGGGCCGGGGCAGCCCCAGCATTTT.

This clonotype was counted many times. For the CDR3, the DNA is TGTGCCACCAGTGACCCCACAGGGGACTATGGCTACACCTTC. This gives the protein CATSDPTGDYGYTF. The rearrangement uses TRBV24-1 and TRBJ1-2, with 7 bases aligning to TRBD1. V gave up 4 bases and J gave up 3 bases; unmatched junction bases: 4. This CDR3 has 14 residues. CDR1 is KGHDR and CDR2 is SFDVKD in the germline V gene.

This clonotype was seen ten or more times. This chain joins TRBV5-4 and TRBJ2-3; the D gene is possibly TRBD2 (6 bases). Trimming cost V 4 bases and J 1 base, with 16 bases left between them. Per germline, CDR1 SGHNT and CDR2 YYREEE (reference sequence). The length of the CDR3 is 16 residues. This chain's CDR3 is CASSPFAGSGTDTQYF. The CDR3 DNA reads as TGTGCCAGCAGCCCTTTTGCGGGGAGTGGCACAGATACGCAGTATTTT. The variable domain in full, completed from reference TRBV5-4 and TRBJ2-3, reads ETGVTQSPTHLIKTRGQQVTLRCSSQSGHNTVSWYQQALGQGPQFIFQYYREEENGRGNFPPRFSGLQFPNYSSELNVNALELDDSALYLCASSPFAGSGTDTQYFGPGTRLTVL.

This clonotype has a handful of counts. The V call is TRBV4-3, the J call TRBJ1-2; 9 positions agree with TRBD1. Per germline, CDR1 LGHNA and CDR2 YSLEER. CDR3 length: 17 residues. V gave up 4 bases and J gave up 7 bases; unmatched junction bases: 16. The CDR3 nucleotides are TGCGCCAGCAGCCCTATTAAGGGGACAGGGTTGAGAGGTGGCTACACCTTC. It encodes CASSPIKGTGLRGGYTF.